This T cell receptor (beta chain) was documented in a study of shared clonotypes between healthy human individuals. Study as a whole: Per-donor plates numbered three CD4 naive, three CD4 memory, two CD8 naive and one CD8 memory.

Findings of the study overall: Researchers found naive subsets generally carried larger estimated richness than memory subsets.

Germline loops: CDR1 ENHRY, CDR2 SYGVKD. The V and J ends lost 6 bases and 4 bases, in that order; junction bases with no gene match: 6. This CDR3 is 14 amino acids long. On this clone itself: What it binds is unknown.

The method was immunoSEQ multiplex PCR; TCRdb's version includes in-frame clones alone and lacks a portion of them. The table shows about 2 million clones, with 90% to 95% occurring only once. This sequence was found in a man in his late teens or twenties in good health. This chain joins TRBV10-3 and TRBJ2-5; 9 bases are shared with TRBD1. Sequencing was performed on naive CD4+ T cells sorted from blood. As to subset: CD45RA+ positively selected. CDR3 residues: CAIRIQGAGETQYF. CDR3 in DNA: TGTGCCATCAGGATACAGGGGGCTGGAGAGACCCAGTACTTC.